The TCR beta chain described here comes from a study of technical replicates of blood from a few donors. Germline V gene sequence: CDR1 MNHEY, CDR2 SVGAGI. CDR3 length equals 15 residues. Trimming left V 0 bases short and J 7 bases short, with 15 bases between. The protocol was immunoSEQ multiplex PCR, while the TCRdb copy is restricted to in-frame clones and leaves out a portion. Of 60,000 to 90,000 clones in the sample, 95% to 98% are singletons; the top ten hold around 0.18%. This TCR came from a human donor in good health. The rearrangement joins TRBV6-5 to TRBJ1-2; a weak D match, TRBD1 (6 bases). Sequencing was performed on T cells isolated from PBMCs. In nucleotides, the CDR3 is TGTGCCAGCAGTTACTCGGAGACAGGACGCAGTGGCTACACCTTC. Translating it yields CASSYSETGRSGYTF.